This entry lists 2 T cell receptor beta chains sequenced from one sample in a study of T-cell memory formation after mild COVID-19. Using its own MiXCR run on the 5' RACE reads, TCRdb lists one record per CDR3 protein. Of some 180,000 distinct CDR3 sequences in the sample, over 10% are singletons; the top ten hold approximately 3.4%. Sequencing used PBMCs or a T cell subset sorted from them (not recorded which). The receptors stem from a man in his late teens or twenties who had mild COVID-19 (a few samples of this study predate the infection). Cell type and time point are not known.

This clonotype was detected many times. The chain is built from TRBV4-3 and TRBJ2-3, with 11 bases fitting TRBD2. CDR1 and CDR2 (germline): LGHNA, YSLEER. Trimming took 3 bases from V and 10 from J; bases not matched to a gene: 9. The CDR3 is 15 amino acids. Written as DNA, the CDR3 is TGCGCCAGCAGCCAGGTAGCGGGGGGGCGAGAAGCGCAGTATTTT. This codes for CASSQVAGGREAQYF.

The CDR3 DNA reads TGTGCCACCAGCGCGGACGGGTCCTATGGCTACACCTTC. Translating gives CATSADGSYGYTF. The gene calls are TRBV15 and TRBJ1-2; no definite D call. V lost 5 bases and J 4 bases, leaving 11 bases between the germline ends. CDR1 and CDR2 from the germline V gene are LNHNV and YYDKDF (reference sequence). The CDR3 length is 13 residues.